This entry features one TCR beta chain sequence. Its cognate antigen is unknown. This entry is derived from a study of vaccination and CD4 T cells after COVID-19. Cultured CD4+ T-cell DNA underwent Oncomine TCR Beta short-read sequencing. TCRdb reprocessed the PCR reads with MiXCR, giving one entry per CDR3 protein. The sample holds around 12,000 distinct CDR3 sequences, 30% to 35% seen once. Treatment meaning: approximately nine-day PBMC culture with coronavirus spike peptide pools or control peptides (ViraFEST assay). Healthy people given the vaccine had no prior SARS-CoV-2 infection (nucleocapsid antibodies were negative before and after vaccination). Study conclusions and caveats: Investigators enrolled relatively few convalescent patients and included no early post-infection timepoints.

This TCR was sampled from a human donor who received a COVID-19 vaccine. The material was CD4+ T cells from blood, cultured in vitro, obtained before SARS-CoV-2 vaccination.

The chain's CDR3 is CSASQGGSTDTQYF. DNA for the CDR3: TGCAGTGCTAGTCAGGGGGGCTCGACGGATACGCAGTATTTT. V gene TRBV20-1 combines with J gene TRBJ2-3; possible D gene TRBD1, 7 bases. The germline CDR1 and CDR2 sequences are DFQATT and SNEGSKA (reference sequence). V lost 3 bases, J lost 6 bases, and 16 bases lay in between. The length of the CDR3 is 14 residues.